This T cell receptor beta chain was identified in a study of radiation and T cells in renal cell carcinoma. Assay used: immunoSEQ multiplex PCR; TCRdb lists only in-frame clones, some missing. The sample has roughly 45,000 clones, about 82% seen once. Time point in this sample: blood 4 weeks post-SBRT, at nephrectomy. The treatment denotes: 15 Gy SBRT to primary tumor, nephrectomy 4 weeks later. The ends lost 4 bases at V and 14 bases at J; junction bases unmatched: 11. Germline-derived CDR1 and CDR2 are MNHNY and SVGAGI (reference sequence). The CDR3 length is 15 residues. The chain uses TRBV6-6 and TRBJ1-6; 10 nucleotides match TRBD1. Specimen: blood, collected from a patient whose treatment included radiotherapy and nephrectomy. The clonotype originates from a woman in her 70s with renal cell carcinoma. DNA of the CDR3: TGTGCCAGCAGTTCGCCAGACAGGGGGCCCACCTCCCTCCACTTT. This sequence encodes CASSSPDRGPTSLHF.